Shown below are 26 T cell receptor beta chains from a single sample sequenced in a study of blood T cell repertoires in COVID-19. The assay was immunoSEQ multiplex PCR, and TCRdb's table has in-frame clones only and misses some. The sample gives 100,000 to 150,000 clones, 88% of which show up once; 10% is in the top ten. The specimen sequenced was peripheral blood. The receptors shown here come from a man in his fifties or sixties with acute or convalescent COVID-19.

The V gene is TRBV5-6, the J gene TRBJ1-4; D call uncertain. Germline V lookup: CDR1 SGHDT, CDR2 YYEEEE. The CDR3 runs to 13 residues. V was trimmed by 3 bases and J by 4 bases, leaving 7 bases between them. CDR3 DNA: TGTGCCAGCAGCTCGGACTATAATGAAAAACTGTTTTTT. It yields the protein CASSSDYNEKLFF.

The V gene is TRBV5-4, the J gene TRBJ2-2, with a tentative D call TRBD2 (5 bases). Germline loops: CDR1 SGHNT, CDR2 YYREEE (reference sequence). V was clipped by 0 bases and J by 0 bases, with 15 bases between them. This CDR3 comprises 18 residues. The CDR3 loop reads CASSLDSLAETNTGELFF. CDR3 sequence (DNA): TGTGCCAGCAGCTTGGACAGCCTAGCTGAAACGAACACCGGGGAGCTGTTTTTT.

V usage is TRBV6-6 and J usage is TRBJ1-2; D may be TRBD1 (5 bases). Per germline, CDR1 MNHNY and CDR2 SVGAGI (reference sequence). This CDR3 spans 13 amino acids. Trimming shortened V by 5 bases and J by 1 base, and 8 bases separated the two germline ends. This CDR3 is CASSRGDNYGYTF. CDR3 in DNA: TGTGCCAGCAGTAGGGGCGATAACTATGGCTACACCTTC.

The rearrangement links TRBV7-2 to TRBJ2-7; D is perhaps TRBD1 (5 bases). Trimming stripped 2 bases from V and 4 bases from J, with 9 bases between. Germline V gene data show CDR1 as SGHTA and CDR2 as FQGNSA. There are 13 residues in the CDR3. The CDR3 protein is CASSLYPGYEQYF. CDR3 DNA sequence: TGTGCCAGCAGCTTATATCCAGGGTACGAGCAGTACTTC.

The genes are TRBV6-5 and TRBJ1-1; D unresolved. V was clipped by 0 bases and J by 3 bases, with 8 bases between them. The CDR3 sequence is 14 residues long. Looked up from germline, CDR1 is MNHEY and CDR2 is SVGAGI. Here the CDR3 reads CASSYSTRDTEAFF. In nucleotides, the CDR3 is TGTGCCAGCAGTTACTCGACGAGGGACACTGAAGCTTTCTTT.

This sequence joins TRBV29-1 and TRBJ1-1; D uncertain. V shed 4 bases and J shed 1 base, with 7 bases lying between them. Germline-derived CDR1 and CDR2 are SQVTM and ANQGSEA. The length of the CDR3 is 12 residues. CDR3: CSVGWQNTEAFF. In nucleotides, the CDR3 is TGCAGCGTTGGTTGGCAGAACACTGAAGCTTTCTTT.

This clone was seen a single time. This rearrangement joins TRBV5-4 to TRBJ2-1, with TRBD1 matching 8 bases. This CDR3 has 15 residues. Germline V gives CDR1 SGHNT, CDR2 YYREEE (reference sequence). The trim removed 4 bases at V and 5 bases at J, leaving 8 bases unmatched. CDR3: CASSVQGAGNNEQFF. The CDR3 DNA is TGTGCCAGCAGCGTGCAGGGGGCAGGCAACAATGAGCAGTTCTTC. The full variable domain, its missing parts supplied by reference TRBV5-4 and TRBJ2-1, is ETGVTQSPTHLIKTRGQQVTLRCSSQSGHNTVSWYQQALGQGPQFIFQYYREEENGRGNFPPRFSGLQFPNYSSELNVNALELDDSALYLCASSVQGAGNNEQFFGPGTRLTVL.

The chain links TRBV5-1 to TRBJ1-2, with a possible D match to TRBD1 (6 bases). Germline V CDR1 and CDR2: SGHRS, YFSETQ. V lost 5 bases and J 2 bases, leaving 13 bases between the germline ends. This CDR3 spans 14 amino acids. The CDR3 loop reads CASSQGGGNYGYTF. CDR3 nucleotide sequence: TGCGCCAGCAGTCAAGGGGGAGGGAACTATGGCTACACCTTC.

The sample holds one count of this clone. The gene calls are TRBV6-6 and TRBJ1-1; D unclear. V gave up 5 bases and J gave up 3 bases, with 13 bases separating them. The CDR3 contains 14 residues. Looked up from germline, CDR1 is MNHNY and CDR2 is SVGAGI (reference sequence). CDR3 sequence: CASSPQILYTEAFF. The CDR3 DNA sequence: TGTGCCAGCAGTCCACAGATTCTGTACACTGAAGCTTTCTTT.

This rearrangement joins TRBV10-1 to TRBJ1-5, with 8 bases that match TRBD1. The V gene's germline CDR1 is WNHNN and CDR2 SYGVQD (reference sequence). The junction had 10 bases not matched to a gene; V was cut back by 10 bases and J by 2 bases. The CDR3 covers 15 residues. Written as DNA, the CDR3 is TGCGCCAACCCCCCGGACAGGGATCGCAATCAGCCCCAGCATTTT. This translates into CANPPDRDRNQPQHF.

The CDR3: CASRGQGLGYGYTF. CDR3 in DNA: TGTGCCAGCAGGGGACAGGGGCTAGGCTATGGCTACACCTTC. The rearrangement links TRBV27 to TRBJ1-2, with TRBD1 identical over 10 bases. The ends lost 6 bases at V and 4 bases at J; junction bases unmatched: 5. The germline gives CDR1 MNHEY, CDR2 SMNVEV (reference sequence). This CDR3 has 14 amino acids.

A note on this clone: The same CDR3 can be traced to other DNA sequences in this sample. The V and J genes are TRBV28 and TRBJ1-5; D not resolved. CDR1 MDHEN and CDR2 SYDVKM come from the germline V gene. V was trimmed by 8 bases and J by 1 base, leaving 3 bases between them. This CDR3 is 11 amino acids long. The CDR3 coding sequence is TGTGCCAGCCGGAGCAATCAGCCCCAGCATTTT. Translating it yields CASRSNQPQHF.

The chain carries TRBV13 and TRBJ1-2; 9 bases align to TRBD1. The CDR3 is 15 residues long. Trimming removed 4 bases from V and 3 bases from J; junction bases left unmatched: 6. Germline CDR1 PRHDT, CDR2 FYEKMQ (reference sequence). The CDR3 bases are TGTGCCAGCAGCTCGCGGGGGACAGGGTACTATGGCTACACCTTC. Encoded protein: CASSSRGTGYYGYTF. The full variable domain, completed using reference TRBV13 and TRBJ1-2, is AAGVIQSPRHLIKEKRETATLKCYPIPRHDTVYWYQQGPGQDPQFLISFYEKMQSDKGSIPDRFSAQQFSDYHSELNMSSLELGDSALYFCASSSRGTGYYGYTFGSGTRLTVV.

The rearrangement links TRBV2 to TRBJ1-2; D is unresolved. Germline lookup yields CDR1 SNHLY and CDR2 FYNNEI. The V end was cut by 7 bases, the J end by 4 bases, with 10 bases between. The CDR3 is 12 amino acids. The CDR3 sequence: CASTGYAYGYTF. The DNA of the CDR3 is TGTGCCAGCACAGGATATGCCTATGGCTACACCTTC.

The gene calls are TRBV18 and TRBJ2-7, with D possibly being TRBD1 (5 bases). The V gene's germline CDR1 is KGHSH and CDR2 LQKENI. The V and J ends lost 1 base and 2 bases respectively, with 9 bases between them. CDR3 length equals 14 residues. The CDR3 region is CASSPLDIAYEQYF. The CDR3 DNA reads as TGTGCCAGCTCACCACTGGACATAGCCTACGAGCAGTACTTC.

The rearrangement uses TRBV5-1 and TRBJ1-1, with 8 bases matching TRBD1. V lost 4 bases to trimming and J lost 1 base; unmatched junction nucleotides: 6. The CDR3 is 15 residues long. In germline, CDR1 is SGHRS, CDR2 YFSETQ. The CDR3 spells CASSESGTGNTEAFF. The CDR3 DNA is TGCGCCAGCAGCGAATCTGGGACAGGGAACACTGAAGCTTTCTTT.

The V and J genes are TRBV21-1 and TRBJ1-1; the table names TRBD1, a call not compared with the DNA. TRBV21-1 is termed a pseudogene. The CDR3 length is 16 residues. CDR3 protein: CASSKGRRAKNTEAFF. CDR3 bases: TGTGCCAGCAGCAAGGGGCGCAGGGCTAAGAACACTGAAGCTTTCTTT.

The chain combines TRBV11-1 with TRBJ1-1, with D tentatively TRBD1 (6 bases). The CDR3 has 13 residues. V lost 4 bases to trimming and J lost 1 base, with 7 bases between them. In germline, CDR1 is SGHAT, CDR2 FQDESV (reference sequence). CDR3 in amino acids: CASSWTANTEAFF. The CDR3, as DNA: TGTGCCAGCAGCTGGACAGCGAACACTGAAGCTTTCTTT. Combining the CDR3 with reference TRBV11-1 and TRBJ1-1 gives the whole variable domain EAEVAQSPRYKITEKSQAVAFWCDPISGHATLYWYRQILGQGPELLVQFQDESVVDDSQLPKDRFSAERLKGVDSTLKIQPAELGDSAMYLCASSWTANTEAFFGQGTRLTVV.

With regard to this clone: One end of the junction does not line up with germline, which may come from a read error. The V gene is TRBV7-7, the J gene TRBJ2-5; D might be TRBD2 (5 bases). Germline-derived CDR1 and CDR2 are SSHAT and FNYEAQ (reference sequence). This CDR3 has 15 residues. The CDR3 loop reads CASSQAGPVGGDQYF. The CDR3 nucleotides read TGTGCTAGCAGTCAAGCAGGACCAGTAGGAGGTGACCAGTACTTC.

This clone was observed at least ten times. The chain recombines TRBV2 with TRBJ1-1, with TRBD1 matching 7 bases. Germline V gene sequence: CDR1 SNHLY, CDR2 FYNNEI. V was clipped by 7 bases and J by 5 bases; unmatched bases: 10. The CDR3 has 14 amino acids. Written as DNA, the CDR3 is TGTGCCAGCACCCATTCGACAGGGCGAACTGAAGCTTTCTTT. This codes for CASTHSTGRTEAFF.

This chain uses TRBV28 with TRBJ2-7; unclear D gene. The CDR3 has 14 amino acids. With 3 bases removed from V and 1 base from J, the gap between germline ends came to 10 bases. From germline, CDR1 is MDHEN and CDR2 SYDVKM. The CDR3 sequence: CASSFSRPSYEQYF. The DNA for the CDR3 is TGTGCCAGCAGTTTTTCGAGGCCGTCCTACGAGCAGTACTTC. The whole variable domain, filled in from reference TRBV28 and TRBJ2-7, reads DVKVTQSSRYLVKRTGEKVFLECVQDMDHENMFWYRQDPGLGLRLIYFSYDVKMKEKGDIPEGYSVSREKKERFSLILESASTNQTSMYLCASSFSRPSYEQYFGPGTRLTVT.

The V call is TRBV28, the J call TRBJ2-1; 9 bases line up with TRBD2. The CDR3 consists of 12 residues. The V gene's germline CDR1 is MDHEN and CDR2 SYDVKM. J gave up 14 bases and V 5 bases, and 7 bases lay outside the gene matches. CDR3 protein: CASSLLAGEEFF. The CDR3 DNA sequence: TGTGCCAGCAGTCTATTAGCGGGAGAAGAGTTCTTC.

The chain uses TRBV10-3 and TRBJ2-5, with D possibly matching TRBD1 (5 bases). There are 13 residues in the CDR3. V was pared by 4 bases and J by 5 bases, with 11 bases between. CDR1 is ENHRY, CDR2 SYGVKD, per germline. CDR3 loop: CAISVGRDETQYF. The DNA of the CDR3 is TGTGCCATCAGTGTGGGCAGGGATGAGACCCAGTACTTC.

The chain couples TRBV10-3 to TRBJ2-1; D may be TRBD2 (6 bases). The CDR3 consists of 16 residues. The V gene lost 0 bases and the J gene lost 4 bases, with 13 bases spanning the gap. Germline V gene sequence: CDR1 ENHRY, CDR2 SYGVKD. CDR3 residues: CAISESAGLYYNEQFF. The CDR3 DNA reads as TGTGCCATCAGTGAGTCCGCGGGGCTATATTACAATGAGCAGTTCTTC.

A few counts support this clone. This chain joins TRBV28 and TRBJ2-7, with a weak D call TRBD2 (6 bases). CDR3 size: 16 residues. V was trimmed by 7 bases and J by 7 bases, leaving 26 bases between them. Germline CDR1 reads MDHEN; CDR2 reads SYDVKM. CDR3 loop: CASKSGSTRGPGEQYF. As DNA, the CDR3 is TGTGCCAGCAAATCAGGTTCGACTAGAGGGCCTGGGGAGCAGTACTTC.

V usage is TRBV5-6 and J usage is TRBJ2-3, with a possible D match to TRBD1 (6 bases). The CDR3 runs 14 residues. The germline gives CDR1 SGHDT, CDR2 YYEEEE. V was trimmed by 0 bases and J by 6 bases, leaving 11 bases between them. CDR3: CASSLAGAGDTQYF. The DNA for the CDR3 is TGTGCCAGCAGCTTGGCAGGGGCCGGGGATACGCAGTATTTT.